This is a list of T cell receptor beta chains from one sample in a study of cytomegalovirus exposure and HLA in healthy donors. Assay: immunoSEQ multiplex PCR; the TCRdb copy retains only in-frame clones and omits some. The table has some 190,000 clones, 8.5% to 10% seen once; the top ten hold 1% to 1.5%. Sequencing was carried out using PBMCs. Receptors originate from a woman in her twenties or thirties in good health and CMV-seropositive. The CDR3 runs from the conserved cysteine through the conserved F or W. D genes are given only for firm matches. Rows may omit the clone size; those that give it use once, few, many or a size class.

size	V	D	J	CDR3	DNA
many	TRBV9	NA	TRBJ2-7	CASSDGGGSEQYF	TGTGCCAGCAGCGATGGGGGCGGGTCCGAGCAGTACTTC
NA	TRBV5-4	TRBD2	TRBJ2-3	CASSLGGPSGSADTQYF	TGTGCCAGCAGCTTGGGGGGGCCTAGCGGGAGCGCAGATACGCAGTATTTT
few	TRBV18	NA	TRBJ2-3	CASSPVGGRDTQYF	TGTGCCAGCTCACCAGTCGGGGGACGGGATACGCAGTATTTT
few	TRBV5-1	NA	TRBJ1-3	CASRDSRSGNTIYF	TGCGCCAGCAGGGACAGTCGGTCTGGAAACACCATATATTTT
few	TRBV30	NA	TRBJ2-7	CAWSPEISTYEQYF	TGTGCCTGGAGCCCCGAGATTTCCACCTACGAGCAGTACTTC
NA	TRBV5-4	TRBD2	TRBJ2-7	CASRERDVAYEQYF	TGTGCCAGCAGGGAGCGGGACGTAGCCTACGAGCAGTACTTC
NA	TRBV6-1	NA	TRBJ2-7	CASSDAGVGEQYF	TGTGCCAGCAGTGACGCGGGCGTCGGCGAGCAGTACTTC
NA	TRBV5-1	NA	TRBJ1-4	CASSFGAGVREKLFF	TGCGCCAGCAGCTTTGGGGCAGGGGTTAGAGAAAAACTGTTTTTT
NA	TRBV2	NA	TRBJ2-1	CASSEASATYNEQFF	TGTGCCAGCAGTGAGGCTAGCGCTACCTACAATGAGCAGTTCTTC
few	TRBV6-1	NA	TRBJ1-2	CASRGTGQYGYTF	TGTGCCAGCAGAGGTACAGGCCAATATGGCTACACCTTC
few	TRBV9	NA	TRBJ1-4	CASSVKQGGEKLFF	TGTGCCAGCAGCGTAAAGCAGGGAGGTGAAAAACTGTTTTTT
few	TRBV15	NA	TRBJ1-1	CATSSTGMGTEAFF	TGTGCCACCAGCAGCACAGGGATGGGCACTGAAGCTTTCTTT
NA	TRBV21-1	NA	TRBJ1-5	CASSTPPVPLSNQPQHF	TGTGCCAGCAGCACCCCACCCGTCCCACTCAGCAATCAGCCCCAGCATTTT
few	TRBV19	NA	TRBJ1-4	CASLDAGGGEKLFF	TGTGCCAGTCTTGACGCGGGAGGGGGTGAAAAACTGTTTTTT
few	TRBV7-6	NA	TRBJ2-2	CASSPTQTGELFF	TGTGCCAGCAGCCCGACTCAGACCGGGGAGCTGTTTTTT
NA	TRBV7-2	NA	TRBJ1-5	CASSLFRSGGNQPQHF	TGTGCCAGCAGCTTATTCAGGTCAGGGGGCAATCAGCCCCAGCATTTT
NA	TRBV7-9	NA	TRBJ2-2	CASSLEQNKPNTGELFF	TGTGCCAGCAGCTTAGAACAGAACAAACCGAACACCGGGGAGCTGTTTTTT
few	TRBV11-2	TRBD2	TRBJ2-7	CASSFGGSINEQYF	TGTGCCAGCAGCTTCGGGGGGAGCATCAACGAGCAGTACTTC
NA	TRBV11-3	NA	TRBJ2-1	CASSFSDSYNEQFF	TGTGCCAGCAGCTTTTCCGATAGCTACAATGAGCAGTTCTTC
few	TRBV5-6	TRBD2	TRBJ2-7	CASSFGAGDEQYF	TGTGCCAGCAGCTTCGGAGCGGGAGACGAGCAGTACTTC
few	TRBV6-5	NA	TRBJ1-2	CASSPEPLYGYTF	TGTGCCAGCAGCCCCGAGCCCCTCTATGGCTACACCTTC
few	TRBV5-1	NA	TRBJ2-5	CASSLGPQETQYF	TGCGCCAGCAGCTTGGGGCCTCAGGAGACCCAGTACTTC
NA	TRBV11-2	NA	TRBJ2-2	CASSLFVGPEAGELFF	TGTGCCAGCAGCTTATTTGTTGGGCCGGAGGCCGGGGAGCTGTTTTTT
once	TRBV6-1	TRBD1	TRBJ1-2	CASSVHAGTGLGYTF	TGTGCCAGCAGTGTCCATGCCGGGACAGGGTTAGGCTACACCTTC
few	TRBV30	NA	TRBJ2-5	CAWSGGFLVAQYF	TGTGCCTGGAGTGGAGGGTTTCTAGTGGCCCAGTACTTC